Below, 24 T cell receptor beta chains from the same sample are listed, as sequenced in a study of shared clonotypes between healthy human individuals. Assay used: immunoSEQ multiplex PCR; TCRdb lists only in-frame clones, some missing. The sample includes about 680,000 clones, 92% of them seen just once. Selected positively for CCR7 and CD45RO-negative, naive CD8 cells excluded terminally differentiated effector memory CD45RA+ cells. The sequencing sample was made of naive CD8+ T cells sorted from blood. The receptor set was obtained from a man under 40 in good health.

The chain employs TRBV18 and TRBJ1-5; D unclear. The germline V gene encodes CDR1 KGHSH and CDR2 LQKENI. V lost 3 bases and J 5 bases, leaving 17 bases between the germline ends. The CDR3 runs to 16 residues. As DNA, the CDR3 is TGTGCCAGCTCACCGCGCCCGGGGTACGACGATCAGCCCCAGCATTTT. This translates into CASSPRPGYDDQPQHF.

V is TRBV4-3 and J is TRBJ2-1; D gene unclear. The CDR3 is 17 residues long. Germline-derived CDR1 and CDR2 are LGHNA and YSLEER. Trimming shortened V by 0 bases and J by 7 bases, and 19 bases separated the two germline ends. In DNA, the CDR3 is TGCGCCAGCAGCCAAGAACCCCAAGCGATAAGGTTAAATGAGCAGTTCTTC. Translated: CASSQEPQAIRLNEQFF.

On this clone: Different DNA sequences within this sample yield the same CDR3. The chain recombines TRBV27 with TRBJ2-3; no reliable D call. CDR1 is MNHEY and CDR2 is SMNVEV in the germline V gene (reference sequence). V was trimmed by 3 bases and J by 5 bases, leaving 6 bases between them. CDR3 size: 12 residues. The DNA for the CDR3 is TGTGCCAGCAGTTTGGTGGGAGATACGCAGTATTTT. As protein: CASSLVGDTQYF.

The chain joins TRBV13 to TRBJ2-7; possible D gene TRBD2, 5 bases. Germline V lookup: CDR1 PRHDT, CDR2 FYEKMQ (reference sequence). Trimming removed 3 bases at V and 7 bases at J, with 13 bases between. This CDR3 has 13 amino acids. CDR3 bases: TGTGCCAGCAGCTTTGCTCCCCGCGGGGAGCAGTACTTC. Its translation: CASSFAPRGEQYF. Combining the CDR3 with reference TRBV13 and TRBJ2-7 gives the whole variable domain AAGVIQSPRHLIKEKRETATLKCYPIPRHDTVYWYQQGPGQDPQFLISFYEKMQSDKGSIPDRFSAQQFSDYHSELNMSSLELGDSALYFCASSFAPRGEQYFGPGTRLTVT.

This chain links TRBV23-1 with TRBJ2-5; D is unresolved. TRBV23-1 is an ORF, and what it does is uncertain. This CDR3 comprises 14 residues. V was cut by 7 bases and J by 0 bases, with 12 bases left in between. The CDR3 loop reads CASIRKTYQETQYF. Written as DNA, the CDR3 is TGCGCCAGCATCCGTAAGACGTACCAAGAGACCCAGTACTTC.

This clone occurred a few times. CDR3 nucleotide sequence: TGTGCCAGCAGCCAGGGACCGACAGCTGAAGCTTTCTTT. Translating it yields CASSQGPTAEAFF. The chain has TRBV7-8 and TRBJ1-1; D is perhaps TRBD1 (5 bases). The CDR3 consists of 13 residues. CDR1 and CDR2 (germline): SGHVS, FQNEAQ. The V end lost 5 bases, the J end lost 6 bases, and 13 bases lay between the germline ends.

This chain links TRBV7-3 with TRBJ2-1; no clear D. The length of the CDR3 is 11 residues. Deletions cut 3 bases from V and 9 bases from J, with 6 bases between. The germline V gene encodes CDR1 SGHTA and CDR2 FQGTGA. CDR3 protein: CASSFGAEQFF. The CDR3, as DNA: TGTGCCAGCAGCTTCGGCGCTGAGCAGTTCTTC.

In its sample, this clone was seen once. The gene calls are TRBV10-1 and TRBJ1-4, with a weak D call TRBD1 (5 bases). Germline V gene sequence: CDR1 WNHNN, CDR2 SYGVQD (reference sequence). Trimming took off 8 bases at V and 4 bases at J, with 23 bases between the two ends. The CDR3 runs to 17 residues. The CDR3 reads CASGSYQDGDLNEKLFF. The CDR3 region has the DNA TGCGCCAGCGGCTCATACCAAGACGGGGACCTTAATGAAAAACTGTTTTTT.

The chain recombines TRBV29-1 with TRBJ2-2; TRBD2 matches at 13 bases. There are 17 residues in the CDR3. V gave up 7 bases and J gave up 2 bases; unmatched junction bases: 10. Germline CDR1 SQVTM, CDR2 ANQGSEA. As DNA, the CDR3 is TGCAGCGCCGACTCCGGGACTAGCGGGGTCAACACCGGGGAGCTGTTTTTT. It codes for CSADSGTSGVNTGELFF.

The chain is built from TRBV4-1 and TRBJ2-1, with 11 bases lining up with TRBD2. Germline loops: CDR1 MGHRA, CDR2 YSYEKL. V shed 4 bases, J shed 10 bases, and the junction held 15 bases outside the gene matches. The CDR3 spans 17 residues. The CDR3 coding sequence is TGCGCCAGCAGCCCGGGACTAGCGGAGGGTCGTGGGGGAGAGCAGTTCTTC. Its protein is CASSPGLAEGRGGEQFF.

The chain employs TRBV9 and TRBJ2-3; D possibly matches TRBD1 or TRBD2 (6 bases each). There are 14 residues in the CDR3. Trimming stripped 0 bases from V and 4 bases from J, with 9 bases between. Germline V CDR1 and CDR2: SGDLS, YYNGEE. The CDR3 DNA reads TGTGCCAGCAGCGTAGTGGAGGGGGCAGATACGCAGTATTTT. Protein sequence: CASSVVEGADTQYF.

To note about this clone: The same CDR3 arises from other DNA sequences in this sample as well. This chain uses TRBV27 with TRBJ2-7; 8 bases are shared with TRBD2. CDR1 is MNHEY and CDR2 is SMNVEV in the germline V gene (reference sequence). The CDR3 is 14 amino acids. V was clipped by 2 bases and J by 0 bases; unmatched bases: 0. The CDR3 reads CASSLTSGSYEQYF. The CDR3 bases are TGTGCCAGCAGTTTAACTAGCGGCTCCTACGAGCAGTACTTC.

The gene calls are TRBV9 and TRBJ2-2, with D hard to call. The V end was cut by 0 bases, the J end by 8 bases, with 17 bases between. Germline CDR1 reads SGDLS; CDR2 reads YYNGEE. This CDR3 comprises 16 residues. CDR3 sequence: CASSVVPPGERGELFF. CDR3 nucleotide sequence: TGTGCCAGCAGCGTAGTCCCCCCCGGCGAGAGAGGGGAGCTGTTTTTT.

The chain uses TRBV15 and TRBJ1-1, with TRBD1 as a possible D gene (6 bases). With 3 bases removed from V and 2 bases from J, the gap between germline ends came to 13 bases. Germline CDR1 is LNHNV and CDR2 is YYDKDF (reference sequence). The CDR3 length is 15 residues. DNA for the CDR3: TGTGCCACCAGCAGCAAGGGAGGGGGAAACACTGAAGCTTTCTTT. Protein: CATSSKGGGNTEAFF.

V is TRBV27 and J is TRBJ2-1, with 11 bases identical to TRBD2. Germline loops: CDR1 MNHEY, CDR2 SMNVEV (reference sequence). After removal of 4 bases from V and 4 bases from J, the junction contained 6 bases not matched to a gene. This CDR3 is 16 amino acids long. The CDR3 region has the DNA TGTGCCAGCAGTTCGTTGGGACTAGCGGAGTACAATGAGCAGTTCTTC. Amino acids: CASSSLGLAEYNEQFF.

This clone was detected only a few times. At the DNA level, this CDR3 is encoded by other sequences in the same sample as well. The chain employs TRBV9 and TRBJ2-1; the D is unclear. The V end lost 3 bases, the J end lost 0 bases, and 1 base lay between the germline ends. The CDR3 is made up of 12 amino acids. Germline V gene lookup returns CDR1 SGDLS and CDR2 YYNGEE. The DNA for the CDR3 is TGTGCCAGCAGCGCCTCCTACAATGAGCAGTTCTTC. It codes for CASSASYNEQFF.

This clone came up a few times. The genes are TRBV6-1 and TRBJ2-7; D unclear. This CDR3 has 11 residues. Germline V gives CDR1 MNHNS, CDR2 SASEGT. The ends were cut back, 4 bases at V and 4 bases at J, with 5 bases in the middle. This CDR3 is CASSVNYEQYF. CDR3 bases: TGTGCCAGCAGTGTCAATTACGAGCAGTACTTC.

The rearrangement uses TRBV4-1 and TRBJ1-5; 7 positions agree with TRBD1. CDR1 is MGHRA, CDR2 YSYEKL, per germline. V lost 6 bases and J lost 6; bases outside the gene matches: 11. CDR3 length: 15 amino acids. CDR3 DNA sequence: TGCGCCAGCAGTATAGACACAGGGGTGGGTCAGCCCCAGCATTTT. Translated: CASSIDTGVGQPQHF.

CDR3 nucleotides: TGTGCCAGCAGCACCGGACAGGGGCACCCCTACGAGCAGTACTTC. Its translation is CASSTGQGHPYEQYF. The J gene is TRBJ2-7, the V gene TRBV21-1; whether TRBD1, the table's D call, matches the DNA was not checked. TRBV21-1 is annotated as a pseudogene. The CDR3 extends over 15 amino acids.

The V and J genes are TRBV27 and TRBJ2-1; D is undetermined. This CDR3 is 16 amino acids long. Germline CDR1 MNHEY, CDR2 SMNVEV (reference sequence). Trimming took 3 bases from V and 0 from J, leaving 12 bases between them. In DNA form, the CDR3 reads TGTGCCAGCAGTTTCTCGGTGGTCCACTCCTACAATGAGCAGTTCTTC. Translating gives CASSFSVVHSYNEQFF.

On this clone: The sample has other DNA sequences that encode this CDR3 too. The CDR3 sequence is CASSLSAGGYEQYF. The CDR3 coding sequence is TGTGCCAGCAGTTTGTCAGCCGGGGGGTACGAGCAGTACTTC. The chain combines TRBV27 with TRBJ2-7; TRBD2 agrees at 7 bases. The CDR3 is 14 amino acids. V shed 3 bases and J 4 bases; nucleotides not matched to a gene: 6. Germline CDR1 and CDR2: MNHEY and SMNVEV (reference sequence).

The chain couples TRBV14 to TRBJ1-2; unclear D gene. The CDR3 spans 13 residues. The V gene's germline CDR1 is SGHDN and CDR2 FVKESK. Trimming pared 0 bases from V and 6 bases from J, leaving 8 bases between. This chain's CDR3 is CASSQESWDGYTF. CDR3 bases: TGTGCCAGCAGCCAAGAAAGTTGGGATGGCTACACCTTC.

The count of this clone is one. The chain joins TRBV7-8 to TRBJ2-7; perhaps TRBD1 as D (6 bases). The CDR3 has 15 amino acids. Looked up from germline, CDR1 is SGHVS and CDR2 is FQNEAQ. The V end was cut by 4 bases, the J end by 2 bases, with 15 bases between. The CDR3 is CASSSWGQGPYEQYF. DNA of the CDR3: TGTGCCAGCAGCTCGTGGGGGCAGGGCCCCTACGAGCAGTACTTC.

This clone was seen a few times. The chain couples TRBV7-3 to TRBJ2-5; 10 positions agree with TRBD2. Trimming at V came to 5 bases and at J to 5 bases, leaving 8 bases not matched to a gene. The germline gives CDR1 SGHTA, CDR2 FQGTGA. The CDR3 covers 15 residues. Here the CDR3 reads CASSLSGRASETQYF. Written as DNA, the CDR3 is TGTGCCAGCAGCCTCAGCGGGAGGGCCTCTGAGACCCAGTACTTC.